The 28 T cell receptor beta chains listed next were all sequenced from one sample in a study of human T cells and chemical hapten exposure. MiXCR was run by TCRdb on the RACE reads, yielding one entry per CDR3 protein. The sample consists of 100,000 or so distinct CDR3 sequences, 10% of them appearing once. This sample's time point: patch test 1, 2 weeks after DPC sensitization. This sample's treatment: therapeutic diphenylcyclopropenone sensitization with weekly scalp DPC. Sequencing used whole blood, obtained in connection with sensitization to the hapten diphenylcyclopropenone (DPC). The receptors come from a middle-aged man with alopecia areata. Some clones in this sample may be carry-over from other donors' samples.

The J gene is TRBJ2-3, the V gene TRBV20-1; 10 bases fit TRBD2. V was clipped by 8 bases and J by 0 bases; unmatched bases: 14. This CDR3 region has 17 residues. Germline loops: CDR1 DFQATT, CDR2 SNEGSKA (reference sequence). This CDR3 reads CSYISLAGAYSTDTQYF. CDR3 bases: TGCAGTTACATATCCCTAGCGGGAGCGTATAGCACAGATACGCAGTATTTT.

The rearrangement uses TRBV10-3 and TRBJ2-6, with 9 bases aligning to TRBD1. Trimming cost V 4 bases and J 4 bases; bases outside gene matches: 8. CDR3 length: 17 amino acids. Germline V gene sequence: CDR1 ENHRY, CDR2 SYGVKD. CDR3 in DNA: TGTGCCATCAGTGGTCGGACAGGGGAATCAGGGGCCAACGTCCTGACTTTC. Translation gives CAISGRTGESGANVLTF.

The chain employs TRBV7-8 and TRBJ1-2, with D possibly being TRBD1 (6 bases). CDR1 is SGHVS, CDR2 FQNEAQ, per germline. V dropped 3 bases and J dropped 1 base, with 15 bases sitting between them. This CDR3 has 16 residues. The CDR3 sequence is CASSFSSGTNNYGYTF. Here the CDR3 DNA reads TGTGCCAGCAGCTTTAGTTCCGGGACAAATAACTATGGCTACACCTTC. The full variable domain, in which reference TRBV7-8 and TRBJ1-2 provide the parts outside the CDR3, is GAGVSQSPRYKVAKRGQDVALRCDPISGHVSLFWYQQALGQGPEFLTYFQNEAQLDKSGLPSDRFFAERPEGSVSTLKIQRTQQEDSAVYLCASSFSSGTNNYGYTFGSGTRLTVV.

The V call is TRBV9, the J call TRBJ2-3; no firm D call. The CDR3 runs 14 residues. V was shortened by 4 bases and J by 4 bases, with 13 bases between the two germline ends. The germline V gene has CDR1 SGDLS and CDR2 YYNGEE. The CDR3 DNA is TGTGCCAGCAGCCTACCCCTGGCCGCAGATACGCAGTATTTT. Translating it yields CASSLPLAADTQYF.

The V call is TRBV7-2, the J call TRBJ1-4, with D possibly TRBD1 on 5 matching bases. This CDR3 contains 14 residues. The germline V gene has CDR1 SGHTA and CDR2 FQGNSA. V was pared by 5 bases and J by 4 bases, with 11 bases between. CDR3 protein: CASSPGRINEKLFF. CDR3 in DNA: TGTGCCAGCAGCCCGGGACGGATTAATGAAAAACTGTTTTTT. The full variable domain, in which reference TRBV7-2 and TRBJ1-4 provide the parts outside the CDR3, is GAGVSQSPSNKVTEKGKDVELRCDPISGHTALYWYRQSLGQGLEFLIYFQGNSAPDKSGLPSDRFSAERTGGSVSTLTIQRTQQEDSAVYLCASSPGRINEKLFFGSGTQLSVL.

This clonotype was observed a few times. The chain joins TRBV25-1 to TRBJ2-7; TRBD2 agrees at 12 bases. Germline V gives CDR1 MGHDK, CDR2 SYGVNS. The CDR3 length is 15 residues. V lost 9 bases and J lost 0; bases outside the gene matches: 6. CDR3 in DNA: TGTGCCAGTGTGACTAGCGGGAGTTACTCCTACGAGCAGTACTTC. It yields the protein CASVTSGSYSYEQYF.

The table lists this clonotype with a few counts. Sequence at one end of the junction differs from germline and may be a read error. The gene calls are TRBV5-4 and TRBJ2-1; tentative D call: TRBD1 (6 bases). The germline gives CDR1 SGHNT, CDR2 YYREEE (reference sequence). CDR3 length equals 12 residues. CDR3 sequence: CASRLGAGEQFF. Here the CDR3 DNA reads TGTGCCAGCAGATTGGGGGCCGGTGAGCAGTTCTTC.

This clonotype showed up many times. V gene TRBV3-1 combines with J gene TRBJ2-1; TRBD2 matches at 9 bases. This CDR3 region has 14 residues. The V segment lost 2 bases and the J segment 11 bases; nucleotides outside the gene matches: 7. CDR1 is LGHDT, CDR2 YNNKEL, per germline (reference sequence). CDR3 protein: CASSQMSSSGKQFF. The CDR3 DNA reads as TGTGCCAGCAGCCAAATGAGTTCTAGCGGGAAGCAGTTCTTC.

The rearrangement links TRBV10-3 to TRBJ2-5; TRBD1 matches 8 bases. The germline CDR1 and CDR2 sequences are ENHRY and SYGVKD. This CDR3 is 13 amino acids long. V dropped 8 bases and J dropped 2; count of bases not matched to a gene: 4. CDR3 nucleotides: TGTGCCATCGGACAGGGTAATCAAGAGACCCAGTACTTC. Its protein product is CAIGQGNQETQYF.

This chain connects TRBV5-1 to TRBJ2-1, with 11 bases identical to TRBD2. CDR3 length: 17 residues. The V and J ends lost 0 bases and 7 bases, in that order; junction bases with no gene match: 9. Per germline, CDR1 SGHRS and CDR2 YFSETQ. The CDR3 is CASSLGMTSGTSNEQFF. Written as DNA, the CDR3 is TGCGCCAGCAGCTTGGGGATGACTAGCGGGACTTCTAATGAGCAGTTCTTC.

This clonotype was counted at least ten times. The rearrangement links TRBV6-5 to TRBJ2-3; TRBD1 matches 7 bases. V lost 5 bases, J lost 1 base, and 6 bases stayed unmatched. Germline V lookup: CDR1 MNHEY, CDR2 SVGAGI. This CDR3 spans 15 amino acids. The chain's CDR3 is CASSNRDSGTDTQYF. The CDR3, as DNA: TGTGCCAGCAGTAACCGGGACAGCGGCACAGATACGCAGTATTTT.

This chain joins TRBV13 and TRBJ2-7; D remains unclear. Germline V gene data show CDR1 as PRHDT and CDR2 as FYEKMQ (reference sequence). V was pared by 5 bases and J by 3 bases, with 5 bases between. This CDR3 is built from 11 residues. In nucleotides, the CDR3 is TGTGCCAGCAGCGAAAACTACGAGCAGTACTTC. Translation gives CASSENYEQYF.

This chain joins TRBV6-5 and TRBJ2-3, with D hard to call. Trimming took off 3 bases at V and 0 bases at J, with 10 bases between the two ends. Looked up from germline, CDR1 is MNHEY and CDR2 is SVGAGI. The CDR3 is made up of 15 amino acids. The CDR3 bases are TGTGCCAGCAGTTATCGAATTCCTAGCACAGATACGCAGTATTTT. It translates to CASSYRIPSTDTQYF.

This clonotype has ten or more counts. This chain connects TRBV28 to TRBJ1-5; a possible D gene is TRBD1 (5 bases). The CDR3 contains 15 residues. Between the trimmed V and J ends, which lost 4 bases and 6 bases, there was a span of 16 bases. CDR1 is MDHEN, CDR2 SYDVKM, per germline. CDR3 sequence: CASSSPGGGSQPQHF. For the CDR3, the DNA is TGTGCCAGCAGTTCACCTGGGGGAGGGAGTCAGCCCCAGCATTTT.

Only a few counts were recorded for this clonotype. The V and J genes are TRBV24-1 and TRBJ2-5, with 7 bases lining up with TRBD2. Germline-derived CDR1 and CDR2 are KGHDR and SFDVKD. This CDR3 is 15 amino acids long. Trimming removed 9 bases from V and 0 bases from J; junction bases left unmatched: 9. CDR3 region: CATGTGGANQETQYF. The DNA for the CDR3 is TGTGCCACCGGCACGGGAGGTGCCAACCAAGAGACCCAGTACTTC.

This clonotype was seen at least ten times. The chain employs TRBV12-3 or TRBV12-4 and TRBJ1-4, with D hard to call. CDR3 length: 13 amino acids. V was shortened by 1 base and J by 8 bases, with 8 bases between the two germline ends. The CDR3 sequence is CASSLGQVEKLFF. Written as DNA, the CDR3 is TGTGCCAGCAGTTTAGGTCAGGTGGAAAAACTGTTTTTT.

This clonotype was recorded at least ten times. J is TRBJ1-2 and V is TRBV20-1; D possibly corresponds to TRBD1 (5 bases). CDR3 length: 13 amino acids. The germline gives CDR1 DFQATT, CDR2 SNEGSKA (reference sequence). Trimming took off 4 bases at V and 4 bases at J, with 13 bases between the two ends. The CDR3 here is CSATRGGAYGYTF. The CDR3 coding sequence is TGCAGTGCTACTCGCGGGGGAGCCTATGGCTACACCTTC.

This clonotype has a handful of counts. The chain has TRBV6-1 and TRBJ1-1; TRBD1 matches at 8 bases. In germline, CDR1 is MNHNS, CDR2 SASEGT. V lost 4 bases and J lost 5; bases outside the gene matches: 15. This CDR3 contains 17 residues. The CDR3 region has the DNA TGTGCCAGCAGTGTAAGGGGGACAGGTTCGATAGCGACTGAAGCTTTCTTT. Translated, it gives CASSVRGTGSIATEAFF.

Comment on this clonotype: One end of the junction varies from germline; a read error may be responsible. The CDR3 loop reads CSVATRLTVYGHTF. In DNA, the CDR3 is TGCAGCGTTGCGACTAGACTTACGGTCTATGGCCACACCTTC. The chain has TRBV29-1 and TRBJ1-2, with unresolved D. CDR3 length equals 14 residues. Looked up from germline, CDR1 is SQVTM and CDR2 is ANQGSEA.

This clonotype appeared a few times. Written as DNA, the CDR3 is TGCAGTGCTAAGACCCCCTTTGGCGGGACGGTGAGGGATACGCAGTATTTT. It translates to CSAKTPFGGTVRDTQYF. The gene calls are TRBV20-1 and TRBJ2-3, with a possible D match to TRBD2 (6 bases). CDR1 is DFQATT, CDR2 SNEGSKA, per germline (reference sequence). This CDR3 has 17 residues. V was pared by 4 bases and J by 6 bases, with 26 bases between.

This clonotype was counted only a few times. The J gene is TRBJ1-5, the V gene TRBV20-1, with no clear D. The ends were cut back, 3 bases at V and 0 bases at J, with 9 bases in the middle. This CDR3 has 14 amino acids. Per germline, CDR1 DFQATT and CDR2 SNEGSKA (reference sequence). The CDR3 is CSASSAYSNQPQHF. The CDR3 DNA sequence: TGCAGTGCTAGTTCAGCCTATAGCAATCAGCCCCAGCATTTT.

The chain links TRBV10-3 to TRBJ2-3; 9 bases align to TRBD1. The CDR3 has 15 residues. Looked up from germline, CDR1 is ENHRY and CDR2 is SYGVKD. After removal of 6 bases from V and 3 bases from J, the junction contained 7 bases not matched to a gene. CDR3 coding DNA: TGTGCCATCAGGGAAACAGGGGGCAGGACAGATACGCAGTATTTT. Translated, it gives CAIRETGGRTDTQYF.

The chain recombines TRBV18 with TRBJ1-1; D call uncertain. The germline V gene has CDR1 KGHSH and CDR2 LQKENI. This CDR3 contains 14 residues. V shed 2 bases and J shed 2 bases, with 9 bases lying between them. The CDR3 sequence is CASSPGRVNTEAFF. CDR3 nucleotide sequence: TGTGCCAGCTCACCAGGGCGGGTAAACACTGAAGCTTTCTTT.

There are many counts of this clonotype. This rearrangement joins TRBV25-1 to TRBJ2-7, with 7 bases aligning to TRBD2. CDR1 is MGHDK, CDR2 SYGVNS, per germline. The CDR3 has 13 amino acids. V was clipped by 6 bases and J by 1 base; unmatched bases: 3. Here the CDR3 reads CASSTLASYEQYF. CDR3 sequence (DNA): TGTGCCAGCAGCACACTAGCGTCCTACGAGCAGTACTTC.

The chain uses TRBV20-1 and TRBJ2-3; no firm D call. V gave up 4 bases and J gave up 3 bases, with 14 bases separating them. CDR3 length equals 14 residues. The germline V gene has CDR1 DFQATT and CDR2 SNEGSKA (reference sequence). CDR3 sequence reads: CSAKGFQLTDTQYF. CDR3 nucleotide sequence: TGCAGTGCTAAAGGTTTTCAGCTGACAGATACGCAGTATTTT.

This clonotype has a handful of counts. The chain recombines TRBV24-1 with TRBJ2-2; 13 nucleotides align to TRBD2. The CDR3 is 22 amino acids. The V and J ends lost 3 bases and 6 bases, in that order; junction bases with no gene match: 21. In germline, CDR1 is KGHDR, CDR2 SFDVKD. The CDR3: CATSDPSGDRLGLAGRPGELFF. In DNA form, the CDR3 reads TGTGCCACCAGTGATCCTTCCGGGGACAGGTTGGGACTAGCGGGAAGACCCGGGGAGCTGTTTTTT.

The sample holds a few counts of this clonotype. The junction differs from germline at one of its ends, possibly a read error. The genes are TRBV7-7 and TRBJ2-3; D might be TRBD1 or TRBD2, each matching 5 bases. In germline, CDR1 is SSHAT, CDR2 FNYEAQ (reference sequence). The CDR3 is 15 amino acids. CDR3 coding DNA: TGTGCTAGCAGTCAGGGACCGGCTAGCACAGATACGCAGTATTTT. Amino acids: CASSQGPASTDTQYF.

There are many counts of this clonotype. The chain has TRBV6-5 and TRBJ1-1; possibly TRBD1 for D (5 bases). The V gene's germline CDR1 is MNHEY and CDR2 SVGAGI. The CDR3 is 14 amino acids. Trimming removed 2 bases at V and 6 bases at J, with 13 bases between. CDR3 loop: CASSYRGGGAEAFF. In DNA form, the CDR3 reads TGTGCCAGCAGTTACCGGGGGGGGGGGGCTGAAGCTTTCTTT.